The 19 T cell receptor beta chains below come from one sample, sequenced in a study of tumor-infiltrating lymphocytes in oesophageal squamous cell carcinoma (TCRdb year 2016). The library was generated by PCR. The run used an Illumina HiSeq 2000. Using fastp trimming at Q25 and MiXCR clonotype assembly, TCRdb reanalyzed the public sequencing data and kept in-frame beta chains. One record per CDR3 amino acid sequence lists the most common genes and DNA. This sample has about 19,000 distinct CDR3 sequences in its table, and under 40% of those were observed once. Roughly 7% of the sample belongs to the ten largest clones. Sequenced material: blood. The receptors stem from a male donor with esophageal squamous cell carcinoma.

The chain joins TRBV20-1 to TRBJ1-1; maybe TRBD2 (6 bases). The J call is uncertain, as TRBJ2-3 better fits the DNA end. The length of the CDR3 is 14 residues. The germline V gene encodes CDR1 DFQATT and CDR2 SNEGSKA (reference sequence). The CDR3 reads CSARTTSSTDTQYF. DNA for the CDR3: TGCAGTGCTAGAACGACTAGTAGCACAGATACGCAGTATTTT.

Within the sample, this clonotype is medium-sized. V and J are TRBV28 and TRBJ2-3; the match to TRBD2 covers 8 bases. This CDR3 is built from 16 residues. Germline values: CDR1 MDHEN, CDR2 SYDVKM. Trimming cost V 6 bases and J 3 bases; bases outside gene matches: 11. The CDR3 region has the DNA TGTGCCAGCAGCTATAGCGGGGCCTCGAGGACAGATACGCAGTATTTT. Protein: CASSYSGASRTDTQYF.

This clonotype appeared many times. The chain recombines TRBV11-2 with TRBJ2-3; 7 nucleotides align to TRBD1. The trim removed 1 base at V and 2 bases at J, leaving 6 bases unmatched. CDR3 length equals 16 residues. Germline V CDR1 and CDR2: SGHAT, FQNNGV. The CDR3, as DNA: TGTGCCAGCAGCTTAGGGGACAGAATTAACACAGATACGCAGTATTTT. Translated: CASSLGDRINTDTQYF.

This clonotype was seen more than once but under ten times. The chain recombines TRBV7-6 with TRBJ2-5; 10 nucleotides match TRBD1. Matching the DNA end better, TRBJ2-1 makes the J call doubtful. The length of the CDR3 is 18 residues. Per the germline V gene, CDR1 is SGHVS and CDR2 is FNYEAQ. The CDR3 region is CASSLGLPGQGILNEQFF. The CDR3 DNA reads TGTGCCAGCAGCTTAGGATTACCGGGACAGGGGATTCTCAATGAGCAGTTCTTC.

This clonotype has a count of ten or more. The chain couples TRBV5-4 to TRBJ2-1; 9 nucleotides match TRBD2. CDR1 is SGHNT, CDR2 YYREEE, per germline (reference sequence). The CDR3 spans 15 residues. The ends lost 3 bases at V and 1 base at J; junction bases unmatched: 2. For the CDR3, the DNA is TGTGCCAGCAGCTCAGGACTAGCGTCCTACAATGAGCAGTTCTTC. Amino acids: CASSSGLASYNEQFF.

This clonotype was detected only once. The V gene is TRBV12-3 or TRBV12-4, the J gene TRBJ2-3; D is possibly TRBD2 (6 bases). Deletions cut 7 bases from V and 1 base from J, with 21 bases between. The length of the CDR3 is 17 residues. This CDR3 is CASKPGLLYSGTDTQYF. In DNA, the CDR3 is TGTGCCAGCAAACCGGGACTCCTCTATTCCGGCACAGATACGCAGTATTTT.

This clonotype is judged medium-sized. The V gene is TRBV7-2, the J gene TRBJ2-3; 7 bases align to TRBD1. V was clipped by 6 bases and J by 1 base; unmatched bases: 10. The CDR3 has 16 residues. CDR1 SGHTA and CDR2 FQGNSA come from the germline V gene. CDR3 amino acids: CASSYGQAPGTDTQYF. For the CDR3, the DNA is TGTGCCAGCAGTTATGGACAGGCCCCGGGCACAGATACGCAGTATTTT. Based on the CDR3 plus reference TRBV7-2 and TRBJ2-3, the full variable domain is GAGVSQSPSNKVTEKGKDVELRCDPISGHTALYWYRQSLGQGLEFLIYFQGNSAPDKSGLPSDRFSAERTGGSVSTLTIQRTQQEDSAVYLCASSYGQAPGTDTQYFGPGTRLTVL.

The chain recombines TRBV20-1 with TRBJ1-1; D perhaps matches TRBD1 (6 bases). The germline V and J ends were trimmed by 0 bases and 5 bases, with 10 bases remaining between them. The CDR3 runs 13 residues. Germline V CDR1 and CDR2: DFQATT, SNEGSKA (reference sequence). As DNA, the CDR3 is TGCAGTGCTAGAGAGGACAGATGGACTGAAGCTTTCTTT. It specifies CSAREDRWTEAFF.

The chain has TRBV5-1 and TRBJ1-2; D is undetermined. The length of the CDR3 is 13 residues. Looked up from germline, CDR1 is SGHRS and CDR2 is YFSETQ. Trimming removed 2 bases at V and 2 bases at J, with 7 bases between. The CDR3 protein is CASSFQENYGYTF. The CDR3 region has the DNA TGCGCCAGCAGCTTCCAGGAGAACTATGGCTACACCTTC.

This clonotype was found many times. The rearrangement links TRBV2 to TRBJ2-5, with 12 bases identical to TRBD2. The DNA end is more similar to TRBJ2-7, so the J call may be wrong. Germline CDR1 and CDR2: SNHLY and FYNNEI. The CDR3 has 15 amino acids. CDR3 region: CASSPQTSGSFEQYF. The CDR3 region has the DNA TGTGCCAGCAGTCCCCAGACTAGCGGGAGCTTCGAGCAGTACTTC.

This clonotype was picked up a small number of times. The chain has TRBV3-1 and TRBJ2-7, with D possibly TRBD2 on 5 matching bases. This CDR3 is 14 amino acids long. In germline, CDR1 is LGHDT, CDR2 YNNKEL (reference sequence). The ends were cut back, 1 base at V and 6 bases at J, with 13 bases in the middle. CDR3 DNA sequence: TGTGCCAGCAGCCAAGGCTTGACGGGATTCGAGCAGTACTTC. Protein sequence: CASSQGLTGFEQYF.

The chain combines TRBV7-2 with TRBJ2-7, with D uncertain. The length of the CDR3 is 14 residues. CDR1 is SGHTA, CDR2 FQGNSA, per germline. Trimming left V 5 bases short and J 7 bases short, with 18 bases between. The CDR3 sequence: CASSIGSLGDEQYF. As DNA, the CDR3 is TGTGCCAGCAGCATAGGATCGCTTGGGGATGAGCAGTACTTC.

This clonotype was detected many times. Relative to the germline gene, one junction end is altered; a read error may explain this. CDR3 protein: CASTGWEQGAF. The CDR3 bases are TGTGCCAGCACCGGATGGGAACAGGGGGCCTTT. The J gene is TRBJ2-2, the V gene TRBV28, with 9 bases matching TRBD1. In germline, CDR1 is MDHEN, CDR2 SYDVKM. CDR3 size: 11 residues. Complete variable domain (other parts from reference TRBV28 and TRBJ2-2): DVKVTQSSRYLVKRTGEKVFLECVQDMDHENMFWYRQDPGLGLRLIYFSYDVKMKEKGDIPEGYSVSREKKERFSLILESASTNQTSMYLCASTGWEQGAFGEGSRLTVL.

This sequence joins TRBV24-1 and TRBJ2-3; perhaps TRBD2 as D (5 bases). Germline CDR1 and CDR2: KGHDR and SFDVKD. The CDR3 loop spans 16 amino acids. V was cut by 0 bases and J by 4 bases, with 13 bases left in between. CDR3 sequence reads: CATSDLGGPGADTQYF. In nucleotides, the CDR3 is TGTGCCACCAGTGATTTGGGCGGGCCCGGAGCAGATACGCAGTATTTT.

Judged by abundance, this clonotype is medium-sized. V gene TRBV6-6 combines with J gene TRBJ2-1, with unresolved D. The germline V gene encodes CDR1 MNHNY and CDR2 SVGAGI (reference sequence). The CDR3 runs 12 residues. Between the trimmed V and J ends, which lost 2 bases and 5 bases, there was a span of 4 bases. The CDR3 DNA follows: TGTGCCAGCAGTTACGGCCACAATGAGCAGTTCTTC. Translating gives CASSYGHNEQFF.

The V call is TRBV11-1, the J call TRBJ2-5; 8 bases are shared with TRBD1. The J call may not be correct, given that the DNA end is closer to TRBJ2-7. The CDR3 consists of 15 residues. Germline-derived CDR1 and CDR2 are SGHAT and FQDESV (reference sequence). This chain's CDR3 is CASSSRGTGGTEQYF. The CDR3 DNA reads as TGTGCCAGCAGCTCGCGTGGGACAGGAGGAACCGAGCAGTACTTC.

The V gene is TRBV7-2, the J gene TRBJ2-5; 10 nucleotides align to TRBD1. The ends lost 0 bases at V and 5 bases at J; junction bases unmatched: 3. The germline gives CDR1 SGHTA, CDR2 FQGNSA. CDR3 size: 15 residues. The CDR3 spells CASSLAGTGEETQYF. The CDR3 region has the DNA TGTGCCAGCAGCTTAGCCGGGACAGGGGAGGAGACCCAGTACTTC.

This clonotype was recorded a few times. The rearrangement joins TRBV24-1 to TRBJ1-5; a weak D match, TRBD1 (6 bases). The CDR3 runs to 16 residues. Germline V gene lookup returns CDR1 KGHDR and CDR2 SFDVKD. Trimming cost V 7 bases and J 3 bases, with 18 bases left between them. CDR3: CATRVRRDKHNQPQHF. Here the CDR3 DNA reads TGTGCCACCAGAGTAAGAAGGGACAAGCACAATCAGCCCCAGCATTTT.

At least ten counts were recorded for this clonotype. J is TRBJ2-3 and V is TRBV5-1; 7 positions agree with TRBD2. CDR3 length equals 14 residues. CDR1 and CDR2 from the germline V gene are SGHRS and YFSETQ. J was trimmed by 5 bases and V by 2 bases; bases with no gene match: 5. CDR3 loop: CASSFRREQDTQYF. CDR3 DNA sequence: TGCGCCAGCAGCTTCCGGCGGGAGCAAGATACGCAGTATTTT. The complete variable domain, with remaining parts taken from reference TRBV5-1 and TRBJ2-3, reads KAGVTQTPRYLIKTRGQQVTLSCSPISGHRSVSWYQQTPGQGLQFLFEYFSETQRNKGNFPGRFSGRQFSNSRSEMNVSTLELGDSALYLCASSFRREQDTQYFGPGTRLTVL.